These 17 T cell receptor beta chains were all obtained from the same sample, sequenced in a study of blood T cell repertoires in COVID-19. The data were produced by immunoSEQ multiplex PCR, yet TCRdb's version contains in-frame clones alone and is incomplete. This sample has about 210,000 clones, with about four fifths found just once. Sequencing used PBMCs or T cells enriched from blood (not recorded which). All receptors derive from a woman aged 25 to 39 who had been exposed to COVID-19.

This clone was seen only once. V usage is TRBV9 and J usage is TRBJ2-7; tentative D call: TRBD1 (5 bases). V lost 0 bases, J lost 2 bases, and 9 bases lay in between. The CDR3 consists of 14 residues. Germline V gene sequence: CDR1 SGDLS, CDR2 YYNGEE. The CDR3 sequence: CASSVGRAPYEQYF. DNA of the CDR3: TGTGCCAGCAGCGTAGGCAGGGCACCCTACGAGCAGTACTTC. The variable domain in full, with the rest retrieved from reference TRBV9 and TRBJ2-7, is DSGVTQTPKHLITATGQRVTLRCSPRSGDLSVYWYQQSLDQGLQFLIQYYNGEERAKGNILERFSAQQFPDLHSELNLSSLELGDSALYFCASSVGRAPYEQYFGPGTRLTVT.

J is TRBJ2-5 and V is TRBV5-1; 8 bases agree with TRBD1. Germline trimming cut 4 bases from V and 2 bases from J; bases unmatched to any gene: 10. The germline gives CDR1 SGHRS, CDR2 YFSETQ. The CDR3 runs 16 residues. The CDR3: CASSETIGQGQETQYF. Here the CDR3 DNA reads TGCGCCAGCAGCGAGACCATTGGACAGGGTCAAGAGACCCAGTACTTC.

This clone appeared many times. The CDR3 region has the DNA TGCGCCAGCAGCCAAGATGAAGGGGGTTCCTACAATGAGCAGTTCTTC. It specifies CASSQDEGGSYNEQFF. V is TRBV4-1 and J is TRBJ2-1; TRBD1 is a possible D gene (6 bases). The germline V gene encodes CDR1 MGHRA and CDR2 YSYEKL. This CDR3 has 16 amino acids. Trimming cost V 0 bases and J 1 base, with 10 bases left between them.

There are a few counts of this clone. CDR3 in DNA: TGCGCCAGCAGTTCCGGGACAGGGACGACCGGGGAGCTGTTTTTT. Amino acids: CASSSGTGTTGELFF. The rearrangement links TRBV5-1 to TRBJ2-2; 9 bases are a match to TRBD1. From germline, CDR1 is SGHRS and CDR2 YFSETQ. The CDR3 has 15 amino acids. V was pared by 5 bases and J by 5 bases, with 7 bases of the junction left unmatched.

The chain carries TRBV27 and TRBJ1-2, with D maybe TRBD1 (5 bases). Germline CDR1 and CDR2: MNHEY and SMNVEV (reference sequence). The CDR3 is 16 residues long. The V end lost 6 bases, the J end lost 4 bases, and 21 bases lay between the germline ends. CDR3 in DNA: TGTGCCAGCAGCCTGACCCCCGGGGGAGAATCCTATGGCTACACCTTC. Residues: CASSLTPGGESYGYTF.

The chain links TRBV11-2 to TRBJ2-1; D gene ambiguous. This CDR3 is built from 13 residues. Per the germline V gene, CDR1 is SGHAT and CDR2 is FQNNGV. V was trimmed by 1 base and J by 10 bases, leaving 11 bases between them. CDR3 in DNA: TGTGCCAGCAGCTTAGTGGGTCGGCGGGAGCAGTTCTTC. Its protein product is CASSLVGRREQFF. Filled out from reference TRBV11-2 and TRBJ2-1, the complete variable domain reads EAGVAQSPRYKIIEKRQSVAFWCNPISGHATLYWYQQILGQGPKLLIQFQNNGVVDDSQLPKDRFSAERLKGVDSTLKIQPAKLEDSAVYLCASSLVGRREQFFGPGTRLTVL.

This chain joins TRBV29-1 and TRBJ1-4, with D perhaps matching TRBD1 (5 bases). The CDR3 consists of 13 residues. Deletions cut 7 bases from V and 4 bases from J, with 13 bases between. Germline V gene data show CDR1 as SQVTM and CDR2 as ANQGSEA. This CDR3 reads CSAQDTINEKLFF. The CDR3, as DNA: TGCAGCGCCCAGGACACTATTAATGAAAAACTGTTTTTT.

The chain joins TRBV25-1 to TRBJ2-5, with 9 bases matching TRBD1. This CDR3 region has 15 residues. Germline V lookup: CDR1 MGHDK, CDR2 SYGVNS. The junction had 7 bases not matched to a gene; V was cut back by 6 bases and J by 2 bases. The CDR3 DNA sequence: TGTGCCAGCAGAAAGACAGGGGGGTTTCAAGAGACCCAGTACTTC. This encodes CASRKTGGFQETQYF.

The CDR3 bases are TGTGCCAGCAGTTTATCCCCACAGGGGGCCTACGAGCAGTACTTC. This gives the protein CASSLSPQGAYEQYF. The chain combines TRBV27 with TRBJ2-7; 8 positions agree with TRBD1. V lost 0 bases and J lost 2; bases outside the gene matches: 3. CDR3 length: 15 residues. Germline V CDR1 and CDR2: MNHEY, SMNVEV (reference sequence).

The chain recombines TRBV29-1 with TRBJ2-1, with 10 bases aligning to TRBD2. Germline CDR1 and CDR2: SQVTM and ANQGSEA. The CDR3 runs 16 residues. Trimming cost V 3 bases and J 5 bases; bases outside gene matches: 10. The CDR3: CSVDPWLAGENNEQFF. The CDR3 coding sequence is TGCAGCGTTGATCCCTGGCTAGCGGGAGAAAACAATGAGCAGTTCTTC.

The chain has TRBV28 and TRBJ2-5; a possible D gene is TRBD1 (6 bases). The CDR3 is made up of 16 amino acids. V was clipped by 5 bases and J by 1 base, with 17 bases between them. In germline, CDR1 is MDHEN, CDR2 SYDVKM. For the CDR3, the DNA is TGTGCCAGCAGTCCGGTATCAGGGGCCCCCCAAGAGACCCAGTACTTC. Residues: CASSPVSGAPQETQYF.

This chain links TRBV5-1 with TRBJ2-1; 7 bases map to TRBD2. This CDR3 region has 17 residues. Germline values: CDR1 SGHRS, CDR2 YFSETQ. Losses at the gene ends were 0 bases for V and 12 bases for J; bases not matched to a gene: 18. CDR3 nucleotides: TGCGCCAGCAGCTTGGACCCCCGGGGAGCGGGGCCCCGAGGGCAGTTCTTC. It translates to CASSLDPRGAGPRGQFF.

The chain has TRBV7-9 and TRBJ1-1; D gene uncertain. CDR1 is SEHNR and CDR2 is FQNEAQ in the germline V gene (reference sequence). V lost 3 bases and J 0 bases, leaving 17 bases between the germline ends. The CDR3 length is 17 residues. The CDR3 loop reads CASSFRKPSHMNTEAFF. In nucleotides, the CDR3 is TGTGCCAGCAGCTTTAGGAAACCTAGCCACATGAACACTGAAGCTTTCTTT.

The V gene is TRBV6-5, the J gene TRBJ1-4; a possible D gene is TRBD1 (5 bases). The CDR3 runs 13 residues. CDR1 and CDR2 (germline): MNHEY, SVGAGI. V lost 3 bases and J 6 bases, leaving 8 bases between the germline ends. The CDR3: CASSYGADEKLFF. DNA of the CDR3: TGTGCCAGCAGTTATGGGGCAGATGAAAAACTGTTTTTT.

The DNA of the CDR3 is TGTGCCAGCTCACCAGATGGACAGGGAGGGTTAGGGTACGGTTTCAATGAGCAGTTCTTC. Protein: CASSPDGQGGLGYGFNEQFF. The J gene is TRBJ2-1, the V gene TRBV18; D is perhaps TRBD1 (8 bases). V was pared by 2 bases and J by 6 bases, with 29 bases between. The CDR3 has 20 amino acids. Per germline, CDR1 KGHSH and CDR2 LQKENI.

The chain joins TRBV15 to TRBJ2-3, with 11 bases matching TRBD2. The CDR3 is 18 amino acids. V was clipped by 5 bases and J by 0 bases; unmatched bases: 10. Germline CDR1 and CDR2: LNHNV and YYDKDF (reference sequence). CDR3 protein: CATSGALTSGTSTDTQYF. The CDR3 DNA sequence: TGTGCCACCAGCGGGGCCCTGACTAGCGGGACTAGCACAGATACGCAGTATTTT.

This chain links TRBV10-2 with TRBJ1-2; D gene unclear. The CDR3 has 14 amino acids. CDR1 is WSHSY, CDR2 SAAADI, per germline. The V gene lost 0 bases and the J gene lost 4 bases, with 9 bases spanning the gap. CDR3: CASSESGQTYGYTF. The CDR3 DNA reads TGCGCCAGCAGTGAGTCTGGGCAGACCTATGGCTACACCTTC.